These 13 T cell receptor beta chains were sequenced from one sample in a study of early T cells in non-severe SARS-CoV-2 infection. TCRdb itself ran the 5' RACE reads through MiXCR, one entry per CDR3 protein. The profile shows about 67,000 distinct CDR3 sequences, around 10% of them singletons. Sequenced input: whole blood. Receptors originate from an adult who was a healthcare worker with PCR-confirmed SARS-CoV-2 infection or an uninfected control (not recorded which).

This clonotype appeared a few times. The chain employs TRBV7-2 and TRBJ1-2, with D uncertain. Trimming left V 0 bases short and J 8 bases short, with 10 bases between. Per germline, CDR1 SGHTA and CDR2 FQGNSA. This CDR3 region has 13 residues. DNA for the CDR3: TGTGCCAGCAGCTTAGCTTTCAGCGGGGGCTACACCTTC. Its translation: CASSLAFSGGYTF.

This clonotype was found many times. V gene TRBV19 combines with J gene TRBJ2-1; TRBD2 agrees at 11 bases. Germline values: CDR1 LNHDA, CDR2 SQIVND (reference sequence). J was trimmed by 2 bases and V by 1 base; bases with no gene match: 7. This CDR3 is built from 18 residues. CDR3 sequence reads: CASSIAGSGRATYNEQFF. The CDR3 bases are TGTGCCAGTAGTATAGCTGGTAGCGGGAGGGCCACCTACAATGAGCAGTTCTTC. Variable domain in full (rest from reference TRBV19 and TRBJ2-1): DGGITQSPKYLFRKEGQNVTLSCEQNLNHDAMYWYRQDPGQGLRLIYYSQIVNDFQKGDIAEGYSVSREKKESFPLTVTSAQKNPTAFYLCASSIAGSGRATYNEQFFGPGTRLTVL.

This clonotype appeared many times. The chain is built from TRBV6-2 or TRBV6-3 and TRBJ2-7; D might be TRBD1 (5 bases). This CDR3 region has 15 residues. The V and J ends lost 7 bases and 3 bases respectively, with 19 bases between them. The germline gives CDR1 MNHEY, CDR2 SVGEGT. CDR3 region: CASNQRQNYNYEQYF. The CDR3 DNA reads TGTGCCAGCAACCAGAGACAGAACTATAACTACGAGCAGTACTTC.

The V gene is TRBV29-1, the J gene TRBJ1-1; D might be TRBD1 (5 bases). This CDR3 has 14 residues. The ends were cut back, 5 bases at V and 4 bases at J, with 17 bases in the middle. Germline V gene sequence: CDR1 SQVTM, CDR2 ANQGSEA. CDR3 nucleotides: TGCAGCGTTTCCGGACTCGTTGGGGGCACTGAAGCTTTCTTT. Its protein is CSVSGLVGGTEAFF.

This clonotype was seen many times. J is TRBJ1-1 and V is TRBV7-8; D gene ambiguous. The CDR3 runs to 16 residues. V lost 1 base to trimming and J lost 0 bases, with 12 bases between them. Germline CDR1 SGHVS, CDR2 FQNEAQ. Here the CDR3 DNA reads TGTGCCAGCAGCTTAGTCGATTCGGTCATGAACACTGAAGCTTTCTTT. Translating it yields CASSLVDSVMNTEAFF.

This clonotype was observed a single time. The V call is TRBV5-1, the J call TRBJ2-7, with 7 bases lining up with TRBD2. V shed 5 bases and J 0 bases; nucleotides not matched to a gene: 5. This CDR3 comprises 14 residues. Germline V lookup: CDR1 SGHRS, CDR2 YFSETQ. The CDR3 here is CASSLAGLSYEQYF. The CDR3 DNA reads as TGCGCCAGCAGTTTAGCGGGCCTCTCCTACGAGCAGTACTTC.

This clonotype occurred a few times. The DNA for the CDR3 is TGCAGTGCTAGAGTAGCGGACTACAATGAGCAGTTCTTC. Protein sequence: CSARVADYNEQFF. This chain joins TRBV20-1 and TRBJ2-1; D possibly corresponds to TRBD2 (6 bases). V lost 1 base to trimming and J lost 3 bases, with 7 bases between them. The CDR3 covers 13 residues. CDR1 DFQATT and CDR2 SNEGSKA come from the germline V gene (reference sequence).

This clonotype was picked up many times. The chain links TRBV5-5 to TRBJ1-2; 10 bases match TRBD1. The germline CDR1 and CDR2 sequences are SGHKS and YYEKEE (reference sequence). V lost 2 bases to trimming and J lost 4 bases; unmatched junction nucleotides: 5. This CDR3 contains 15 residues. CDR3 in amino acids: CASSFGTGVIYGYTF. The CDR3 DNA sequence: TGTGCCAGCAGCTTTGGGACAGGGGTTATCTATGGCTACACCTTC.

The V call is TRBV20-1, the J call TRBJ2-1; D gene ambiguous. V was clipped by 0 bases and J by 0 bases, with 24 bases between them. The germline gives CDR1 DFQATT, CDR2 SNEGSKA (reference sequence). This CDR3 region has 20 residues. In DNA form, the CDR3 reads TGCAGTGCTAGAGATTTTGTTCGGCCCCGACCCTCAAGCTCCTACAATGAGCAGTTCTTC. Translated, it gives CSARDFVRPRPSSSYNEQFF.

This clonotype was detected ten times or more. The chain has TRBV5-1 and TRBJ2-1, with 7 bases lining up with TRBD2. The CDR3 has 13 amino acids. The germline CDR1 and CDR2 sequences are SGHRS and YFSETQ. With 4 bases clipped from V and 5 bases from J, the junction kept 3 bases outside the gene matches. The CDR3 DNA follows: TGCGCCAGCAGCAACGGGGGGAACAATGAGCAGTTCTTC. As protein: CASSNGGNNEQFF.

This clonotype was detected ten times or more. The J gene is TRBJ2-5, the V gene TRBV6-5; D possibly corresponds to TRBD2 (6 bases). Deletions cut 4 bases from V and 1 base from J, with 13 bases between. CDR3 length equals 15 residues. The germline V gene encodes CDR1 MNHEY and CDR2 SVGAGI. CDR3: CASSLAGSSQETQYF. CDR3 coding DNA: TGTGCCAGCAGTTTGGCGGGGTCCTCCCAAGAGACCCAGTACTTC.

V gene TRBV28 combines with J gene TRBJ2-7; 10 bases are a match to TRBD1. With 3 bases clipped from V and 4 bases from J, the junction kept 9 bases outside the gene matches. The CDR3 is 16 amino acids. Germline CDR1 and CDR2: MDHEN and SYDVKM. The CDR3 nucleotides are TGTGCCAGCAGTTTGGTCGTAAGGGACAGGGGATACGAGCAGTACTTC. This translates into CASSLVVRDRGYEQYF.

Ten or more counts support this clonotype. The rearrangement joins TRBV20-1 to TRBJ2-2; TRBD2 agrees at 8 bases. This CDR3 contains 15 residues. Germline CDR1 and CDR2: DFQATT and SNEGSKA (reference sequence). The V and J ends lost 5 bases and 6 bases, in that order; junction bases with no gene match: 11. The CDR3, as DNA: TGCAGTGCTCGAGCAGCGGGAGAATCCGCCGGGGAGCTGTTTTTT. Its protein is CSARAAGESAGELFF.